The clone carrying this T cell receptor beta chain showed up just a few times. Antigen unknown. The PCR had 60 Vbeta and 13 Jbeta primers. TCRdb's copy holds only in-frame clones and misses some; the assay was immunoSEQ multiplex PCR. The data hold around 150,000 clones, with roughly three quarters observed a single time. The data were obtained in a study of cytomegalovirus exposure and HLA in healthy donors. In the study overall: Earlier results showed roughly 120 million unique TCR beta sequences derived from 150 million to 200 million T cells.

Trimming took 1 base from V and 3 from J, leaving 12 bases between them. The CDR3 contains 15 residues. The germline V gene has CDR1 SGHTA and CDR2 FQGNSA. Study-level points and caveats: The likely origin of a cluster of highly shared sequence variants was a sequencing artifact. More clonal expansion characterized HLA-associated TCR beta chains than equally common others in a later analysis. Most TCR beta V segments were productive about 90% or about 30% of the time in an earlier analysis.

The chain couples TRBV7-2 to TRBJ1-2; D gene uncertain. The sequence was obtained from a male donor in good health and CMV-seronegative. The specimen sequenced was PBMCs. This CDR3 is CASSLVPARDYGYTF. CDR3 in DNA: TGTGCCAGCAGCTTAGTTCCAGCCCGGGACTATGGCTACACCTTC. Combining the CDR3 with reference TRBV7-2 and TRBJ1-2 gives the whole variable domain GAGVSQSPSNKVTEKGKDVELRCDPISGHTALYWYRQSLGQGLEFLIYFQGNSAPDKSGLPSDRFSAERTGGSVSTLTIQRTQQEDSAVYLCASSLVPARDYGYTFGSGTRLTVV.